This is a list of T cell receptor beta chains from one sample in a study of pediatric ulcerative colitis. Using immunoSEQ multiplex PCR, the repertoire was profiled, and TCRdb retains in-frame clones only, with some absent. This table has around 65,000 clones, 77% appearing once. Sequences were obtained from blood. Every receptor here comes from a boy aged 5-17 years with moderate ulcerative colitis. CDR3s include the opening cysteine and the closing phenylalanine or tryptophan. The D gene is left open where the match is weak. Some rows mark clone size as missing; the rest say once, few, many or name a class of expanded clone.

clone size	D gene	V gene	J gene	CDR3 protein	CDR3 DNA
few	-	TRBV11-1	TRBJ2-7	CASSFQGQYEQYF	TGTGCCAGCAGCTTTCAGGGGCAATACGAGCAGTACTTC
-	-	TRBV11-3	TRBJ1-1	CASSDQGVGTEAFF	TGTGCCAGCAGCGACCAAGGGGTGGGCACTGAAGCTTTCTTT
-	-	TRBV18	TRBJ2-7	CASSPSGRAYEQYF	TGTGCCAGCTCACCCTCGGGTCGAGCCTACGAGCAGTACTTC
-	TRBD2	TRBV10-1	TRBJ2-5	CASSDGLAGQETQYF	TGCGCCAGCAGTGATGGACTAGCTGGCCAAGAGACCCAGTACTTC
once	TRBD1	TRBV19	TRBJ1-5	CASSTWTGAAGSGQPQHF	TGTGCCAGTAGTACTTGGACAGGGGCGGCAGGATCAGGTCAGCCCCAGCATTTT
-	TRBD1	TRBV5-1	TRBJ1-1	CASSLPGTGRTEAFF	TGCGCCAGCAGCTTGCCCGGGACAGGTCGCACTGAAGCTTTCTTT
-	-	TRBV9	TRBJ1-1	CASSDPRWDTEAFF	TGTGCCAGCAGCGACCCCAGGTGGGACACTGAAGCTTTCTTT
few	-	TRBV5-1	TRBJ1-1	CASSLVVGFTEAFF	TGCGCCAGCAGCTTGGTTGTCGGCTTCACTGAAGCTTTCTTT
few	-	TRBV11-1	TRBJ1-6	CASSPWRDSPLHF	TGTGCCAGCAGCCCGTGGCGGGATTCACCCCTCCACTTT
-	-	TRBV9	TRBJ1-2	CASSAYRVSYGYTF	TGTGCCAGCAGCGCCTACAGGGTTAGCTATGGCTACACCTTC